The present T cell receptor beta chain was sequenced within a study of OX40 agonist ivuxolimab in advanced cancers. V lost 5 bases, J lost 0 bases, and 5 bases stayed unmatched. Germline V gene data show CDR1 as MNHEY and CDR2 as SVGAGI. The CDR3 covers 15 residues. Here immunoSEQ multiplex PCR was the method, and the copy in TCRdb shows in-frame clones only, minus some. Found here are about 80,000 clones, approximately 90% of them singletons; the top ten hold approximately 0.69%. This chain links TRBV6-5 with TRBJ2-7, with 9 bases aligning to TRBD2. The sequence came from an adult with an advanced solid tumor such as melanoma, head and neck, liver or kidney cancer. The source was CD4+ or CD8+ T cells sorted from blood, collected in a trial of the OX40 agonist ivuxolimab. CDR3 region: CASSVTSGNSYEQYF. CDR3 nucleotides: TGTGCCAGCAGTGTGACTAGCGGAAACTCCTACGAGCAGTACTTC.